A single sample gave rise to the 27 T cell receptor beta chains below, sequenced in a study of blood T cell repertoires in COVID-19. Generated by immunoSEQ multiplex PCR, the TCRdb table keeps only in-frame clones and is missing some. The sample lists around 150,000 clones; approximately 90% were seen once. Sample: peripheral blood. Source of these receptors: a man aged 18 to 30 with acute or convalescent COVID-19.

This clone appeared once. The J gene is TRBJ2-1, the V gene TRBV5-1; 8 bases align to TRBD2. The CDR3 has 13 residues. From germline, CDR1 is SGHRS and CDR2 YFSETQ. V lost 4 bases and J lost 6; bases outside the gene matches: 3. The CDR3 DNA reads as TGCGCCAGCAGCCCGGGGGGGTTCAATGAGCAGTTCTTC. It specifies CASSPGGFNEQFF.

The V and J genes are TRBV10-1 and TRBJ2-1, with D perhaps TRBD2 (7 bases). CDR1 is WNHNN, CDR2 SYGVQD, per germline (reference sequence). V was clipped by 3 bases and J by 2 bases, with 14 bases between them. There are 16 residues in the CDR3. CDR3 region: CASSEAGHQAYNEQFF. CDR3 DNA sequence: TGCGCCAGCAGTGAAGCGGGACACCAGGCCTACAATGAGCAGTTCTTC.

The J gene is TRBJ1-2, the V gene TRBV18; 7 bases line up with TRBD1. The CDR3 length is 19 residues. Germline CDR1 is KGHSH and CDR2 is LQKENI. V trimming: 4 bases; J trimming: 0 bases; junction bases outside the gene matches: 17. The CDR3 DNA sequence: TGTGCCAGCTCACAAAGTAGCGGGACAGTAGGAGAAGCTAACTATGGCTACACCTTC. Translation: CASSQSSGTVGEANYGYTF.

The chain couples TRBV30 to TRBJ1-1, with D uncertain. This CDR3 region has 14 residues. Germline CDR1 GTSNPN, CDR2 SVGIG (reference sequence). Trimming removed 0 bases at V and 1 base at J, with 9 bases between. The chain's CDR3 is CAWSVTPGNTEAFF. The DNA for the CDR3 is TGTGCCTGGAGTGTCACCCCCGGGAACACTGAAGCTTTCTTT.

This rearrangement joins TRBV5-1 to TRBJ2-3; 13 nucleotides match TRBD2. Germline CDR1 and CDR2: SGHRS and YFSETQ. The V and J ends lost 9 bases and 2 bases, in that order; junction bases with no gene match: 3. CDR3 length: 14 residues. The CDR3 reads CATTSGGVTDTQYF. The DNA for the CDR3 is TGCGCCACCACTAGCGGGGGGGTCACAGATACGCAGTATTTT.

In regard to this clone: This may stem from a read error, because a much larger clone lies one nucleotide away. The chain has TRBV28 and TRBJ1-5; D gene uncertain. Germline V gene sequence: CDR1 MDHEN, CDR2 SYDVKM. This CDR3 contains 13 residues. V lost 6 bases and J lost 0, with 6 bases in between. CDR3 residues: CASRDYSNQPQHF. The CDR3 DNA follows: TGTGCCAGCAGGGACTATAGCAATCAGCCCCAGCATTTT.

This clone was seen just once. V is TRBV28 and J is TRBJ1-1, with TRBD1 matching over 10 bases. CDR3 length: 14 residues. Germline V CDR1 and CDR2: MDHEN, SYDVKM. J lost 1 base, V lost 7 bases, and 3 bases had no gene match. The CDR3 coding sequence is TGTGCCAGCATGACAGGGGGCCCGAACACTGAAGCTTTCTTT. Translation gives CASMTGGPNTEAFF.

The gene calls are TRBV7-2 and TRBJ1-6; 8 bases align to TRBD1. The CDR3 contains 16 residues. V lost 1 base, J lost 7 bases, and 6 bases stayed unmatched. From germline, CDR1 is SGHTA and CDR2 FQGNSA. DNA of the CDR3: TGTGCCAGCAGCTTAGGTCCAGGGGGCGGGAATTCACCCCTCCACTTT. Its translation: CASSLGPGGGNSPLHF.

The chain is built from TRBV20-1 and TRBJ1-1; D unresolved. This CDR3 has 11 residues. The germline CDR1 and CDR2 sequences are DFQATT and SNEGSKA (reference sequence). Trimming shortened V by 3 bases and J by 6 bases, and 8 bases separated the two germline ends. Here the CDR3 reads CSASAVAEAFF. CDR3 DNA sequence: TGCAGTGCTAGTGCGGTGGCTGAAGCTTTCTTT.

The rearrangement uses TRBV27 and TRBJ1-1; 10 nucleotides line up with TRBD1. The CDR3 contains 12 residues. The ends lost 8 bases at V and 4 bases at J; junction bases unmatched: 1. Germline CDR1 reads MNHEY; CDR2 reads SMNVEV (reference sequence). The DNA of the CDR3 is TGTGCCAGCGGGGACAGGGGCACTGAAGCTTTCTTT. Translating gives CASGDRGTEAFF.

The DNA of the CDR3 is TGTGCCAGTAGTATAATCTGGGGCGCTAGCACAGATACGCAGTATTTT. Protein product: CASSIIWGASTDTQYF. This chain links TRBV19 with TRBJ2-3; D may be TRBD1 (5 bases). Per germline, CDR1 LNHDA and CDR2 SQIVND (reference sequence). V was clipped by 2 bases and J by 0 bases, with 12 bases between them. The CDR3 spans 16 residues.

The chain links TRBV7-8 to TRBJ1-2; 11 bases agree with TRBD1. Germline CDR1 reads SGHVS; CDR2 reads FQNEAQ. V shed 1 base and J 6 bases; nucleotides not matched to a gene: 10. This CDR3 has 17 residues. The CDR3, as DNA: TGTGCCAGCAGCTTAGGGACAGGGGGCGGTTCGATCGATGGCTACACCTTC. Its protein is CASSLGTGGGSIDGYTF.

V gene TRBV6-5 combines with J gene TRBJ1-6; the match to TRBD1 covers 8 bases. Germline V CDR1 and CDR2: MNHEY, SVGAGI. Trimming cost V 2 bases and J 6 bases; bases outside gene matches: 3. The CDR3 sequence is 15 residues long. This CDR3 reads CASSYAGGSNSPLHF. As DNA, the CDR3 is TGTGCCAGCAGTTACGCAGGGGGCAGTAATTCACCCCTCCACTTT.

This chain joins TRBV6-1 and TRBJ1-2; D is undetermined. Trimming removed 2 bases from V and 2 bases from J, with 9 bases in between. The CDR3 is made up of 14 amino acids. Per the germline V gene, CDR1 is MNHNS and CDR2 is SASEGT. The CDR3 loop is CASSETENNYGYTF. As DNA, the CDR3 is TGTGCCAGCAGTGAAACAGAAAACAACTATGGCTACACCTTC.

The gene calls are TRBV5-1 and TRBJ2-3, with TRBD1 as a possible D gene (7 bases). Trimming removed 3 bases at V and 1 base at J, with 21 bases between. The CDR3 sequence is 18 residues long. Germline CDR1 and CDR2: SGHRS and YFSETQ. In nucleotides, the CDR3 is TGCGCCAGCAGCTCTGGACTAAGGGGGCGAATAGGCACAGATACGCAGTATTTT. Translated: CASSSGLRGRIGTDTQYF.

V and J are TRBV7-6 and TRBJ1-5, with 7 nucleotides matching TRBD1. The ends lost 5 bases at V and 4 bases at J; junction bases unmatched: 8. This CDR3 has 15 residues. Germline CDR1 reads SGHVS; CDR2 reads FNYEAQ. The CDR3 nucleotides read TGTGCCAGCAGCCCTACGACAGGGAGGAATCAGCCCCAGCATTTT. Residues: CASSPTTGRNQPQHF.

J is TRBJ2-5 and V is TRBV19, with 8 bases aligning to TRBD1. J gave up 5 bases and V 8 bases, and 7 bases lay outside the gene matches. The length of the CDR3 is 13 residues. Germline assignment: CDR1 LNHDA and CDR2 SQIVND (reference sequence). The CDR3: CASSSDRVETQYF. The CDR3 DNA reads TGTGCCAGTTCATCGGACAGGGTTGAGACCCAGTACTTC.

V and J are TRBV5-4 and TRBJ2-2; 8 bases align to TRBD1. The V gene end was trimmed by 4 bases and the J gene end by 3 bases; junction bases not matched to a gene: 5. This CDR3 spans 15 amino acids. The V gene's germline CDR1 is SGHNT and CDR2 YYREEE (reference sequence). CDR3 DNA sequence: TGTGCCAGCAGCATAAGACAGGGGCACACCGGGGAGCTGTTTTTT. It specifies CASSIRQGHTGELFF.

The V and J genes are TRBV29-1 and TRBJ2-5; D remains ambiguous. From germline, CDR1 is SQVTM and CDR2 ANQGSEA. There are 12 residues in the CDR3. V lost 7 bases to trimming and J lost 2 bases, with 11 bases between them. CDR3 sequence: CSAFEAQETQYF. The CDR3 bases are TGCAGCGCCTTCGAGGCACAAGAGACCCAGTACTTC. The full variable domain, in which reference TRBV29-1 and TRBJ2-5 provide the parts outside the CDR3, is SAVISQKPSRDICQRGTSLTIQCQVDSQVTMMFWYRQQPGQSLTLIATANQGSEATYESGFVIDKFPISRPNLTFSTLTVSNMSPEDSSIYLCSAFEAQETQYFGPGTRLLVL.

This chain connects TRBV5-6 to TRBJ2-7, with no clear D. The CDR3 has 13 residues. The germline V and J ends were trimmed by 2 bases and 1 base, with 7 bases remaining between them. Germline assignment: CDR1 SGHDT and CDR2 YYEEEE. The CDR3 coding sequence is TGTGCCAGCAGCTTTGCGGAGTCCTACGAGCAGTACGTC. It codes for CASSFAESYEQYV.

This sequence joins TRBV2 and TRBJ1-2, with D possibly TRBD1 on 5 matching bases. Germline values: CDR1 SNHLY, CDR2 FYNNEI. The CDR3 is made up of 15 amino acids. Trimming removed 7 bases at V and 0 bases at J, with 15 bases between. CDR3 sequence (DNA): TGTGCCAGCAACCCTGGGGGGGAATCTAACTATGGCTACACCTTC. Translating it yields CASNPGGESNYGYTF.

This sequence joins TRBV19 and TRBJ1-4; the D is unclear. The CDR3 spans 13 residues. Between the trimmed V and J ends, which lost 6 bases and 10 bases, there was a span of 15 bases. Germline V gives CDR1 LNHDA, CDR2 SQIVND (reference sequence). CDR3: CASRGTRLGKLFF. In DNA form, the CDR3 reads TGTGCCAGTAGGGGTACGCGGTTGGGAAAACTGTTTTTT. The variable domain in full, completed from reference TRBV19 and TRBJ1-4, reads DGGITQSPKYLFRKEGQNVTLSCEQNLNHDAMYWYRQDPGQGLRLIYYSQIVNDFQKGDIAEGYSVSREKKESFPLTVTSAQKNPTAFYLCASRGTRLGKLFFGSGTQLSVL.

V usage is TRBV7-3 and J usage is TRBJ2-5, with D possibly being TRBD1 (6 bases). The CDR3 runs to 16 residues. CDR1 is SGHTA, CDR2 FQGTGA, per germline. Trimming removed 4 bases from V and 4 bases from J, with 19 bases in between. The CDR3 DNA reads as TGTGCCAGCAGCTCCGGCATAGGGGGAGCCCTAGAGACCCAGTACTTC. This encodes CASSSGIGGALETQYF.

The rearrangement links TRBV29-1 to TRBJ2-7, with unresolved D. Germline V lookup: CDR1 SQVTM, CDR2 ANQGSEA. V was pared by 5 bases and J by 0 bases, with 8 bases between. The CDR3 extends over 12 amino acids. Here the CDR3 reads CSVTTPSYEQYV. The CDR3, as DNA: TGCAGCGTTACCACTCCCTCCTACGAGCAGTACGTC.

The chain uses TRBV19 and TRBJ1-3; 7 positions agree with TRBD1. Trimming removed 4 bases from V and 2 bases from J; junction bases left unmatched: 5. CDR1 and CDR2 from the germline V gene are LNHDA and SQIVND (reference sequence). The CDR3 loop spans 15 amino acids. CDR3 loop: CASSTRQGAGNTIYF. In DNA form, the CDR3 reads TGTGCCAGTAGTACCCGCCAGGGGGCTGGAAACACCATATATTTT.

This clone occurred a few times. V and J are TRBV7-9 and TRBJ2-7; TRBD2 agrees at 8 bases. The CDR3 runs to 14 residues. The V segment lost 1 base and the J segment 4 bases; nucleotides outside the gene matches: 3. In germline, CDR1 is SEHNR, CDR2 FQNEAQ (reference sequence). The chain's CDR3 is CASSLDRGGYEQYF. The CDR3 DNA reads as TGTGCCAGCAGCTTAGATCGGGGGGGGTACGAGCAGTACTTC.

The chain recombines TRBV29-1 with TRBJ2-7; 9 nucleotides match TRBD2. The length of the CDR3 is 13 residues. Losses at the gene ends were 1 base for V and 5 bases for J; bases not matched to a gene: 3. In germline, CDR1 is SQVTM, CDR2 ANQGSEA. In nucleotides, the CDR3 is TGCAGCGTTGAAGCCGGGACTAGCAACGAGCAGTACTTC. Translated, it gives CSVEAGTSNEQYF.